The clone carrying this T cell receptor beta chain was recorded a few times. This record belongs to a study of cytomegalovirus exposure and HLA in healthy donors. Study overall: Counted in an early data release were approximately 85 million unique TCRs from HLA-typed donors.

The study ran its PCR with 60 Vbeta and 13 Jbeta primers. Only in-frame clones appear in the TCRdb table, and some are missing; sequencing was by immunoSEQ multiplex PCR. In the table there are 150,000 or so clones, around 84% of which are singletons. At collection, donors were nominally healthy, but unrecorded immune exposures were probable. This CDR3 has 12 residues. Germline-derived CDR1 and CDR2 are SGHDT and YYEEEE. The V gene lost 1 base and the J gene lost 10 bases, with 11 bases spanning the gap. Sequenced material: PBMCs. The TCR sequence derives from a woman aged 40 to 49 in good health and CMV-seronegative. V usage is TRBV5-6 and J usage is TRBJ1-1, with a weak D call TRBD1 (5 bases). The CDR3 protein is CASSLYQGGAFF. The CDR3 bases are TGTGCCAGCAGCTTGTACCAGGGAGGAGCTTTCTTT.